This T cell receptor (beta chain) was recorded in a study of beta chain features in type 1 diabetes. Overall study: The number of sorted cells examined across all samples was under 130,000,000.

Germline CDR1 reads GTSNPN; CDR2 reads SVGIG (reference sequence). The CDR3 runs 15 residues. With 2 bases removed from V and 4 bases from J, the gap between germline ends came to 17 bases. Findings and caveats of the study: With patients and controls alike, PCR might favor shorter templates to an equal degree.

On this clone itself: Its antigen is unknown.

The whole isolated RNA underwent reverse transcription, so sequencing captured expressed TCRB transcripts. Some clones are missing from TCRdb's copy, which holds only in-frame ones; the method was immunoSEQ multiplex PCR. The sample lists 450,000 to 600,000 clones, approximately 31% occurring once. Each donor gave one heparinised blood draw averaging around 120 mL. Stem cell-like memory, regulatory, central memory and naive CD4+ cells were sorted via CD45RO/CCR7/CD25/CD127/CD95/CD27. The chain couples TRBV30 to TRBJ1-2, with D unclear. Sequenced: naive CD4+ T cells from blood. This receptor was taken from a man between 18 and 29 years old in good health. This CDR3 is CAWSIRAPAPYGYTF. The CDR3 region has the DNA TGTGCCTGGAGTATCCGGGCCCCGGCCCCCTATGGCTACACCTTC.